This TCR beta chain was obtained from a study of T cells after somatic rescue of genetic block. The table came from immunoSEQ multiplex PCR; TCRdb's copy has only in-frame clones and leaves some out. The repertoire consists of 70,000 to 85,000 clones, with approximately 90% occurring once and the leading ten covering about 3%. This clonotype originated in a young man. Sequencing was done on a sample of peripheral blood mononuclear cells (PBMCs).

The CDR3 DNA reads as TGTGCCAGCAGTGGTGAATATAACAATGAGCAGTTCTTC. Amino acids: CASSGEYNNEQFF. The chain is built from TRBV6-4 and TRBJ2-1; D uncertain. Germline assignment: CDR1 MRHNA and CDR2 SNTAGT. V was cut by 4 bases and J by 5 bases, with 9 bases left in between. CDR3 length: 13 amino acids.